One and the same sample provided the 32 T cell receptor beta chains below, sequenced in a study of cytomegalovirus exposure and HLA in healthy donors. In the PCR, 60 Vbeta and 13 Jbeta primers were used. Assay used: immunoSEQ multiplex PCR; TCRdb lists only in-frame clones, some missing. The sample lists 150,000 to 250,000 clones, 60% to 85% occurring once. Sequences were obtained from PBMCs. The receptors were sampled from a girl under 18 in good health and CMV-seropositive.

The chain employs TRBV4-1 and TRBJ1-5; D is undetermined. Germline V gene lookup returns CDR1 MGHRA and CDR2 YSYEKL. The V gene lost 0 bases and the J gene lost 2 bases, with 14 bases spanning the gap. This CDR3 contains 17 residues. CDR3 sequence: CASSQDQGSVGNQPQHF. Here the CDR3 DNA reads TGCGCCAGCAGCCAAGATCAAGGGAGTGTGGGCAATCAGCCCCAGCATTTT.

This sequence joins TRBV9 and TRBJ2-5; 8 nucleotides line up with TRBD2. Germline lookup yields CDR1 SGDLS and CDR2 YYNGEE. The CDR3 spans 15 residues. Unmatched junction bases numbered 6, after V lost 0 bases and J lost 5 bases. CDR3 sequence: CASSVAVAGYETQYF. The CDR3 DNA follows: TGTGCCAGCAGCGTAGCGGTAGCGGGGTACGAGACCCAGTACTTC.

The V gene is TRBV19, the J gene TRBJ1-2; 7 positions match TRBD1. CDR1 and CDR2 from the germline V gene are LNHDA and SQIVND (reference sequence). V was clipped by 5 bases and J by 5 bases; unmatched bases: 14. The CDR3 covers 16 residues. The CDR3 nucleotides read TGTGCCAGTAGTTACGGGACAGAAGGGGCTCTATATGGCTACACCTTC. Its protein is CASSYGTEGALYGYTF.

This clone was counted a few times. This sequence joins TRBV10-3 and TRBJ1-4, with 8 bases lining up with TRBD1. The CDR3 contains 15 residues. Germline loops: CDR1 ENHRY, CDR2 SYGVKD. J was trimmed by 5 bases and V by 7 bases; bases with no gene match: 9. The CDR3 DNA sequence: TGTGCCATCACCCCAGGGACAGGCCAAAATGAAAAACTGTTTTTT. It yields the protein CAITPGTGQNEKLFF.

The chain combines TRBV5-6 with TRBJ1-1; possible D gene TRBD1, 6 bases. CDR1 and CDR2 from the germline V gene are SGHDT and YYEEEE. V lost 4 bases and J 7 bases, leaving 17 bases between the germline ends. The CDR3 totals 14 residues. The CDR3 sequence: CASSDGRDTVEAFF. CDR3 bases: TGTGCCAGCAGCGACGGCCGGGACACAGTTGAAGCTTTCTTT.

The DNA of the CDR3 is TGTGCCAGCAGCTTAGAGGTGACTAGCGGCTACTTATACAATGAGCAGTTCTTC. This codes for CASSLEVTSGYLYNEQFF. V and J are TRBV7-9 and TRBJ2-1; TRBD2 agrees at 9 bases. The V gene end was trimmed by 1 base and the J gene end by 4 bases; junction bases not matched to a gene: 11. The CDR3 sequence is 18 residues long. Germline CDR1 is SEHNR and CDR2 is FQNEAQ (reference sequence).

CDR3 sequence: CASSALPGTGGRETQYF. CDR3 nucleotides: TGTGCCAGCAGCGCTCTCCCCGGGACAGGGGGCAGGGAGACCCAGTACTTC. The chain carries TRBV9 and TRBJ2-5; 12 bases fit TRBD1. The CDR3 consists of 17 residues. V gave up 3 bases and J gave up 5 bases; unmatched junction bases: 11. Germline V gene lookup returns CDR1 SGDLS and CDR2 YYNGEE.

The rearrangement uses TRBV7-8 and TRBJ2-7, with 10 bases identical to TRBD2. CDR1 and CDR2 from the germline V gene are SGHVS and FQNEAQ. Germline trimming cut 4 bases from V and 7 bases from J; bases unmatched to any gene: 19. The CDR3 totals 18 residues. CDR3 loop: CASSSSGGAGFSLGEQYF. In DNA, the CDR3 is TGTGCCAGCAGCTCGAGCGGGGGGGCGGGGTTTTCCTTGGGGGAGCAGTACTTC.

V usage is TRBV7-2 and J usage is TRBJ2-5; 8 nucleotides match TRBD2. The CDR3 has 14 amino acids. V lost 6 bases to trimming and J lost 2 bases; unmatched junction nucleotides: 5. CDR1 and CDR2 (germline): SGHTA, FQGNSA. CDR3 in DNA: TGTGCCAGCAGACCTACGGGGGGGCAAGAGACCCAGTACTTC. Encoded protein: CASRPTGGQETQYF.

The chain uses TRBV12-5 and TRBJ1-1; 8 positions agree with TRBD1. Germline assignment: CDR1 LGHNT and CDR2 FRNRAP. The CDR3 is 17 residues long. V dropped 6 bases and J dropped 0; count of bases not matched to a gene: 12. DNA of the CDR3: TGTGCTAGTGGGACGAGACAGGGGAGACGGATGAACACTGAAGCTTTCTTT. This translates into CASGTRQGRRMNTEAFF.

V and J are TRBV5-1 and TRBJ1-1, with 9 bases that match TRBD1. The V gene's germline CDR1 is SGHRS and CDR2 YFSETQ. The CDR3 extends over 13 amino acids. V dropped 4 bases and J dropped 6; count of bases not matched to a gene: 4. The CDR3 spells CASSTGQGSEAFF. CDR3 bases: TGCGCCAGCAGCACGGGACAGGGATCTGAAGCTTTCTTT.

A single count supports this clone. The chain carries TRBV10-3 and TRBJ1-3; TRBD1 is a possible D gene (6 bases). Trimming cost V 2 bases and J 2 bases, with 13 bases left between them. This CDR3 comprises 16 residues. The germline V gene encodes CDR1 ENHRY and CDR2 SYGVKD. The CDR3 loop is CAISEGPGVAGNTIYF. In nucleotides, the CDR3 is TGTGCCATCAGTGAGGGGCCAGGGGTCGCTGGAAACACCATATATTTT.

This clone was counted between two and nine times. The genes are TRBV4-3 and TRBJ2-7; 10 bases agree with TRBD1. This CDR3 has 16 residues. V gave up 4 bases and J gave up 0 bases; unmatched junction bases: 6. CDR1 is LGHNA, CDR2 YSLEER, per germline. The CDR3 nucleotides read TGCGCCAGCAGCCGACGACAGGGGGCCATCTCCTACGAGCAGTACTTC. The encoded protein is CASSRRQGAISYEQYF.

The CDR3 nucleotides read TGTGCCAGCAGCCAACAGGAAACAGATACGCAGTATTTT. Its protein is CASSQQETDTQYF. The J gene is TRBJ2-3, the V gene TRBV7-7; tentatively, D is TRBD1 (5 bases). Germline CDR1 reads SSHAT; CDR2 reads FNYEAQ (reference sequence). Trimming removed 5 bases from V and 3 bases from J, with 9 bases in between. The CDR3 spans 13 residues.

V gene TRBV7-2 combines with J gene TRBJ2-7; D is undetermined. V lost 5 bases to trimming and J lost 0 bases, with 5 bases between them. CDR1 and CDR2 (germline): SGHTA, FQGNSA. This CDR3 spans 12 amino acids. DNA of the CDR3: TGTGCCAGCAGCACGAGCTCCTACGAGCAGTACTTC. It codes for CASSTSSYEQYF. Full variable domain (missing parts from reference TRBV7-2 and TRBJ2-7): GAGVSQSPSNKVTEKGKDVELRCDPISGHTALYWYRQSLGQGLEFLIYFQGNSAPDKSGLPSDRFSAERTGGSVSTLTIQRTQQEDSAVYLCASSTSSYEQYFGPGTRLTVT.

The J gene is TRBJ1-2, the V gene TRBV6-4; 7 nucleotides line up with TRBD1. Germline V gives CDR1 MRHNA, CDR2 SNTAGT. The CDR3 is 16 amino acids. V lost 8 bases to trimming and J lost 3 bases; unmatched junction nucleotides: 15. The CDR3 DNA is TGTGCCAGCGATGGTGGACAGGCCCCAAGGGACTATGGCTACACCTTC. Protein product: CASDGGQAPRDYGYTF.

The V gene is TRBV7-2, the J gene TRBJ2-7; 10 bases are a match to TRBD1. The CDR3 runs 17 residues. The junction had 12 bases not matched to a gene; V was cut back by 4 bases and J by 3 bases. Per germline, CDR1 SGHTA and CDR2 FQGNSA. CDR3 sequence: CASSYRTPDRGFYEQYF. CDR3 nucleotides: TGTGCCAGCAGCTACAGAACGCCGGACAGGGGGTTCTACGAGCAGTACTTC.

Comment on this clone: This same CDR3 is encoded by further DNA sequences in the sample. The CDR3 reads CASSDSSGGADTQYF. In DNA form, the CDR3 reads TGTGCCAGCAGTGACTCGAGCGGGGGGGCCGATACGCAGTATTTT. The chain joins TRBV6-4 to TRBJ2-3; 10 nucleotides line up with TRBD2. The CDR3 is made up of 15 amino acids. J was trimmed by 6 bases and V by 0 bases; bases with no gene match: 3. The germline V gene has CDR1 MRHNA and CDR2 SNTAGT.

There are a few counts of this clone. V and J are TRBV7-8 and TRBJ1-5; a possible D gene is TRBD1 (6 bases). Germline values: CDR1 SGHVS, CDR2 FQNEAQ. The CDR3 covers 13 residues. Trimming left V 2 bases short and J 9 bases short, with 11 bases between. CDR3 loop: CASSLPGAPPQHF. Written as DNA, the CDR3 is TGTGCCAGCAGCTTACCAGGGGCGCCGCCCCAGCATTTT.

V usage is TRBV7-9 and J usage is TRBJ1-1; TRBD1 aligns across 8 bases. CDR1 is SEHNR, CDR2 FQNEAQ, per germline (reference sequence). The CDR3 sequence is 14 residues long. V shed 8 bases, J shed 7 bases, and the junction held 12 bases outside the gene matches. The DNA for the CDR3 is TGTGCCAGCGTCCTGGGGCAGGGGGCAAGTGAAGCTTTCTTT. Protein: CASVLGQGASEAFF.

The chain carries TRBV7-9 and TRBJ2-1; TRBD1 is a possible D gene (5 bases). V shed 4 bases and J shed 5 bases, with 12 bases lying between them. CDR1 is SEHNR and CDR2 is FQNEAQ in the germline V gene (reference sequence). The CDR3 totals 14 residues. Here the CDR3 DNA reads TGTGCCAGCAGCTCTAGGAGCAGGGACAATGAGCAGTTCTTC. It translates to CASSSRSRDNEQFF.

CDR3 residues: CASSLWDREDEQYF. CDR3 in DNA: TGTGCCAGCAGTTTGTGGGACAGGGAAGACGAGCAGTACTTC. The chain combines TRBV7-2 with TRBJ2-7; 9 nucleotides match TRBD1. Looked up from germline, CDR1 is SGHTA and CDR2 is FQGNSA. V shed 6 bases, J shed 5 bases, and the junction held 8 bases outside the gene matches. The length of the CDR3 is 14 residues.

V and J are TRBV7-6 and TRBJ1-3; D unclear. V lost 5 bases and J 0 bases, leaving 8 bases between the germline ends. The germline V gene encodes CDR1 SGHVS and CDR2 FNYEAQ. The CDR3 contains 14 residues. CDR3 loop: CASSPGTSGNTIYF. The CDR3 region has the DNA TGTGCCAGCAGCCCGGGTACCTCTGGAAACACCATATATTTT.

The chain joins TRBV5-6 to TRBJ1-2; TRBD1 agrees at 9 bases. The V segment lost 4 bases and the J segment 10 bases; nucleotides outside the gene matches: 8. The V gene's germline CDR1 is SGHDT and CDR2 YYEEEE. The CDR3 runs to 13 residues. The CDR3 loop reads CASSEGQGLLYTF. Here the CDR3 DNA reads TGTGCCAGCAGCGAGGGACAGGGCCTGCTCTACACCTTC.

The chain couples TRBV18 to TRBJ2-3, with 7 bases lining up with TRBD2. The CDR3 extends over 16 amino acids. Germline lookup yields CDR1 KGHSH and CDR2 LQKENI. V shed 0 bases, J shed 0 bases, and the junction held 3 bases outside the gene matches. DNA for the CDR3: TGTGCCAGCTCACCACCGCGGGGGAGTAGCACAGATACGCAGTATTTT. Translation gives CASSPPRGSSTDTQYF.

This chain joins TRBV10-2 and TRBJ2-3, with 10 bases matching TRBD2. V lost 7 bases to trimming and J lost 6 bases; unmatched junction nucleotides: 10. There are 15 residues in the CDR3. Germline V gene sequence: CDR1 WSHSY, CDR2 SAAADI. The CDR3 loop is CASKVSSGGADTQYF. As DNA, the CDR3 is TGCGCCAGCAAGGTGTCGAGCGGGGGGGCCGATACGCAGTATTTT.

CDR3 amino acids: CAINQGATTDTQYF. CDR3 DNA sequence: TGTGCCATCAACCAGGGGGCGACCACAGATACGCAGTATTTT. V gene TRBV10-3 combines with J gene TRBJ2-3; 8 positions match TRBD1. Unmatched junction bases numbered 5, after V lost 7 bases and J lost 2 bases. CDR3 length equals 14 residues. Germline V gives CDR1 ENHRY, CDR2 SYGVKD.

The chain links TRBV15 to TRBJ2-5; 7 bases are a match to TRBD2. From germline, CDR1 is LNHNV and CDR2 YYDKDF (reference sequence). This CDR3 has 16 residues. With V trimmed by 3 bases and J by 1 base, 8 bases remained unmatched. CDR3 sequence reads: CATSRGGVRSQETQYF. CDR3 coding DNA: TGTGCCACCAGCAGGGGGGGGGTTCGTTCCCAAGAGACCCAGTACTTC.

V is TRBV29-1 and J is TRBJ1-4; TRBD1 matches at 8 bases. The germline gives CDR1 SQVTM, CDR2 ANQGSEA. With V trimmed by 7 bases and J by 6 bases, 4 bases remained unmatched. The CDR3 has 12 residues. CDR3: CSGQGADEKLFF. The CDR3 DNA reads TGCAGCGGCCAGGGGGCGGATGAAAAACTGTTTTTT.

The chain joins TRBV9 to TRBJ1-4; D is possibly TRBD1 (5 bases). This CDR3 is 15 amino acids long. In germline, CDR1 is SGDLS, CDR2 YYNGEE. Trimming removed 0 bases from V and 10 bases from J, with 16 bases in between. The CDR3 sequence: CASSVEQGTEGKLFF. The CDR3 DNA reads TGTGCCAGCAGCGTAGAGCAGGGTACGGAGGGAAAACTGTTTTTT.

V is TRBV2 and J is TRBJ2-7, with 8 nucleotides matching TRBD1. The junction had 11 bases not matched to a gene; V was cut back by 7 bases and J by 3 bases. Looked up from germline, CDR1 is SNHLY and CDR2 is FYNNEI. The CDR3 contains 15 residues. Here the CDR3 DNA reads TGTGCCAGCAAGTGGCTGGGCGGGACAGGCTACGAGCAGTACTTC. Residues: CASKWLGGTGYEQYF.

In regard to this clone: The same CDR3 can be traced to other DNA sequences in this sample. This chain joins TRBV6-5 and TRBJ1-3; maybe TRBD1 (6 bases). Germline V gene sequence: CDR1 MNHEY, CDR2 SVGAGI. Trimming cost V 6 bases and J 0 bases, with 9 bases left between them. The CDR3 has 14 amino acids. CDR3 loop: CASRTGYSGNTIYF. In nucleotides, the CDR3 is TGTGCCAGCAGGACAGGATACTCTGGAAACACCATATATTTT.